This TCR beta chain was sequenced in a study of regulatory and conventional T cells in breast cancer. TCRdb re-called the PCR reads through MiXCR, storing one row per CDR3 protein. In the table there are about 10,000 distinct CDR3 sequences, about 32% of which are singletons. This CDR3 is built from 16 residues. Germline values: CDR1 DFQATT, CDR2 SNEGSKA (reference sequence). Deletions cut 0 bases from V and 5 bases from J, with 17 bases between. The sample taken for sequencing was conventional T cells from blood. The TCR sequence derives from a male donor in good health. The chain is built from TRBV20-1 and TRBJ1-3, with a tentative D call TRBD1 (6 bases). CDR3 loop: CSARDLRQGRRNTIYF. The CDR3 DNA reads as TGCAGTGCTAGAGATCTCCGGCAGGGGAGAAGAAACACCATATATTTT.